One and the same sample provided the 29 T cell receptor beta chains below, sequenced in a study of Ad26.COV2.S vaccination and SARS-CoV-2 variants. Only in-frame clones appear in the TCRdb table, and some are missing; sequencing was by immunoSEQ multiplex PCR. The sample yields approximately 150,000 clones, approximately 90% seen once. Here the sequenced sample was peripheral blood, taken after recovery from COVID-19. Receptors were obtained from a human donor who had recovered from COVID-19.

The gene calls are TRBV28 and TRBJ1-1; no reliable D call. Between the trimmed V and J ends, which lost 6 bases and 4 bases, there was a span of 18 bases. The CDR3 is 15 residues long. Germline CDR1 and CDR2: MDHEN and SYDVKM. CDR3 in amino acids: CASSLYSSWSTEAFF. DNA for the CDR3: TGTGCCAGCAGCCTATACAGCAGTTGGAGCACTGAAGCTTTCTTT.

This clone was seen only once. CDR3 DNA sequence: TGTGCCAGCAGTTTTCCGAGCCATCAGCCCCAGCATTTT. Its protein product is CASSFPSHQPQHF. The chain joins TRBV28 to TRBJ1-5; D ambiguous. CDR1 is MDHEN, CDR2 SYDVKM, per germline. Trimming left V 3 bases short and J 5 bases short, with 8 bases between. The CDR3 is 13 amino acids.

This sequence joins TRBV9 and TRBJ2-1, with 11 bases matching TRBD2. This CDR3 is built from 14 residues. Looked up from germline, CDR1 is SGDLS and CDR2 is YYNGEE. V gave up 4 bases and J gave up 7 bases; unmatched junction bases: 4. The CDR3 nucleotides are TGTGCCAGCAGCCTTGCTAGCGGGGGGAATGAGCAGTTCTTC. As protein: CASSLASGGNEQFF.

This clone was counted once. The V and J genes are TRBV5-4 and TRBJ2-7, with D maybe TRBD2 (5 bases). The V end lost 0 bases, the J end lost 3 bases, and 10 bases lay between the germline ends. CDR3 length: 14 residues. Germline V gives CDR1 SGHNT, CDR2 YYREEE (reference sequence). This CDR3 reads CASSLDLRDYEQYF. The CDR3 region has the DNA TGTGCCAGCAGCTTGGACCTTCGGGACTACGAGCAGTACTTC.

Comment on this clone: This could be a read error, since a much larger clone is one nucleotide away. This chain links TRBV27 with TRBJ1-1; D gene unclear. Trimming took off 5 bases at V and 1 base at J, with 8 bases between the two ends. CDR1 MNHEY and CDR2 SMNVEV come from the germline V gene (reference sequence). This CDR3 spans 13 amino acids. In DNA, the CDR3 is TGTGCCAGCAGTCCTAACAGGAACACTGAAGCTTTCTTT. It translates to CASSPNRNTEAFF.

The CDR3 nucleotides read TGTGCCAGCAGCGGACAGGGGGCTTACGAGCAGTACTTC. This translates into CASSGQGAYEQYF. The chain has TRBV9 and TRBJ2-7; TRBD1 matches at 10 bases. The CDR3 covers 13 residues. V lost 3 bases, J lost 4 bases, and 1 base stayed unmatched. Germline CDR1 SGDLS, CDR2 YYNGEE.

This sequence joins TRBV6-6 and TRBJ1-3, with 8 bases fitting TRBD1. Germline CDR1 is MNHNY and CDR2 is SVGAGI (reference sequence). The length of the CDR3 is 14 residues. Trimming removed 6 bases from V and 8 bases from J; junction bases left unmatched: 9. The CDR3 spells CASRVAGGLDTIYF. DNA of the CDR3: TGTGCCAGCAGGGTCGCAGGGGGCTTAGACACCATATATTTT.

About this clone itself: The junction departs from germline at one end; a sequencing error may be responsible. The rearrangement links TRBV6-2 or TRBV6-3 to TRBJ2-7, with TRBD1 matching over 10 bases. Germline V CDR1 and CDR2: MNHEY, SVGEGT. The CDR3 is made up of 15 amino acids. This CDR3 is CASSYDRGQSMGQHF. The CDR3 bases are TGTGCCAGCAGTTACGACAGGGGGCAGTCCATGGGGCAGCACTTC.

The V call is TRBV7-9, the J call TRBJ1-1; D is uncertain. CDR1 and CDR2 from the germline V gene are SEHNR and FQNEAQ (reference sequence). CDR3 length: 15 residues. Trimming took 1 base from V and 2 from J, leaving 11 bases between them. The CDR3 coding sequence is TGTGCCAGCAGCTTAGAGGGCAGAAAAAACACTGAAGCTTTCTTT. Translating gives CASSLEGRKNTEAFF.

V gene TRBV9 combines with J gene TRBJ2-4; D not certain. The CDR3 covers 16 residues. Trimming removed 4 bases at V and 2 bases at J, with 16 bases between. The germline gives CDR1 SGDLS, CDR2 YYNGEE. The CDR3 DNA sequence: TGTGCCAGCAGCCCGGCTATGAATCATCCCAAAAACATTCAGTACTTC. This sequence encodes CASSPAMNHPKNIQYF.

Points on this clone: The sample carries other DNA sequences with the same CDR3. The chain links TRBV3-1 (or the pseudogene TRBV3-2) to TRBJ2-3; the match to TRBD1 covers 8 bases. CDR3 length: 15 amino acids. The germline V gene has CDR1 LGHDT and CDR2 YNNKEL (reference sequence). V was clipped by 4 bases and J by 1 base; unmatched bases: 4. Here the CDR3 DNA reads TGTGCCAGCAGCCGAGGACAGGGCCGCACAGATACGCAGTATTTT. Encoded protein: CASSRGQGRTDTQYF.

This chain connects TRBV19 to TRBJ2-7; D gene unclear. Germline lookup yields CDR1 LNHDA and CDR2 SQIVND (reference sequence). This CDR3 is built from 13 residues. The V end lost 5 bases, the J end lost 7 bases, and 15 bases lay between the germline ends. The CDR3 here is CASSWPGGLEQYF. The DNA of the CDR3 is TGTGCCAGTAGTTGGCCGGGTGGGCTTGAGCAGTACTTC.

This clone was found a few times. V gene TRBV2 combines with J gene TRBJ1-2; no clear D gene. With 3 bases removed from V and 5 bases from J, the gap between germline ends came to 16 bases. The V gene's germline CDR1 is SNHLY and CDR2 FYNNEI. The CDR3 has 15 amino acids. CDR3 amino acids: CASSERPEVLYGYTF. The CDR3, as DNA: TGTGCCAGCAGTGAGAGGCCGGAGGTCCTTTATGGCTACACCTTC.

The CDR3 DNA sequence: TGTGCCAGTTCCGCAGGGACAGGGCTCTACAATGAGCAGTTCTTC. Its protein is CASSAGTGLYNEQFF. The chain couples TRBV5-5 to TRBJ2-1; 9 bases are a match to TRBD1. The CDR3 runs to 15 residues. Germline values: CDR1 SGHKS, CDR2 YYEKEE (reference sequence). V was pared by 8 bases and J by 3 bases, with 9 bases of the junction left unmatched.

The chain recombines TRBV30 with TRBJ2-1; D could derive from TRBD1 or TRBD2 (7 bases each). This CDR3 region has 12 residues. Germline CDR1 is GTSNPN and CDR2 is SVGIG (reference sequence). V lost 4 bases, J lost 8 bases, and 12 bases lay in between. In nucleotides, the CDR3 is TGTGCCTGGACAGGGGGGGCGGATGAGCAGTTCTTC. Its translation: CAWTGGADEQFF.

V is TRBV19 and J is TRBJ1-2; the match to TRBD1 covers 8 bases. This CDR3 spans 13 amino acids. V lost 10 bases and J lost 2; bases outside the gene matches: 6. CDR1 and CDR2 from the germline V gene are LNHDA and SQIVND (reference sequence). The CDR3 DNA follows: TGTGCCACGGGGGGACAGGCGAACTATGGCTACACCTTC. Protein sequence: CATGGQANYGYTF.

The chain is built from TRBV5-4 and TRBJ2-7; maybe TRBD1 (5 bases). The CDR3 runs to 14 residues. Between the trimmed V and J ends, which lost 1 base and 0 bases, there was a span of 8 bases. Germline lookup yields CDR1 SGHNT and CDR2 YYREEE (reference sequence). Here the CDR3 DNA reads TGTGCCAGCAGCTTGAGCAGGGTCTCCTACGAGCAGTACTTC. It yields the protein CASSLSRVSYEQYF.

This clone was detected only once. The CDR3 sequence: CASSNLAGGTDTQYF. As DNA, the CDR3 is TGTGCCAGCAGCAACCTGGCGGGGGGCACAGATACGCAGTATTTT. The J gene is TRBJ2-3, the V gene TRBV21-1; the table assigns TRBD2, which was not confirmed against the DNA. TRBV21-1 is noted as a pseudogene. The CDR3 sequence is 15 residues long.

The V call is TRBV5-1, the J call TRBJ2-5, with D uncertain. The CDR3 spans 14 residues. Trimming left V 1 base short and J 1 base short, with 8 bases between. CDR1 is SGHRS and CDR2 is YFSETQ in the germline V gene. CDR3 DNA: TGCGCCAGCAGCTTGAGGGCGACCCAAGAGACCCAGTACTTC. Protein: CASSLRATQETQYF.

V and J are TRBV11-2 and TRBJ1-2; no definite D call. The CDR3 runs 13 residues. Trimming cost V 0 bases and J 4 bases, with 6 bases left between them. CDR1 and CDR2 (germline): SGHAT, FQNNGV. The CDR3 spells CASSLDFSYGYTF. As DNA, the CDR3 is TGTGCCAGCAGCTTAGATTTCAGCTATGGCTACACCTTC.

The gene calls are TRBV28 and TRBJ2-5; D is unresolved. CDR3 size: 15 residues. Germline V lookup: CDR1 MDHEN, CDR2 SYDVKM. Trimming took 5 bases from V and 2 from J, leaving 15 bases between them. The CDR3 DNA reads as TGTGCCAGCAGTGCCGCCACCCTCGGACAAGAGACCCAGTACTTC. Protein sequence: CASSAATLGQETQYF. Full variable domain (missing parts from reference TRBV28 and TRBJ2-5): DVKVTQSSRYLVKRTGEKVFLECVQDMDHENMFWYRQDPGLGLRLIYFSYDVKMKEKGDIPEGYSVSREKKERFSLILESASTNQTSMYLCASSAATLGQETQYFGPGTRLLVL.

The chain recombines TRBV5-4 with TRBJ2-1; perhaps TRBD2 as D (7 bases). The ends were cut back, 4 bases at V and 2 bases at J, with 16 bases in the middle. This CDR3 has 16 residues. Germline CDR1 reads SGHNT; CDR2 reads YYREEE (reference sequence). The CDR3 region is CASSLTGGSPYNEQFF. The CDR3 region has the DNA TGTGCCAGCAGCCTAACGGGGGGCTCGCCCTACAATGAGCAGTTCTTC.

This chain joins TRBV6-6 and TRBJ2-7; TRBD1 agrees at 9 bases. The V gene end was trimmed by 8 bases and the J gene end by 0 bases; junction bases not matched to a gene: 8. CDR1 is MNHNY, CDR2 SVGAGI, per germline (reference sequence). There are 15 residues in the CDR3. As DNA, the CDR3 is TGTGCCAGCGACTGGGGACAGGGAAGCTCCTACGAGCAGTACTTC. Translating gives CASDWGQGSSYEQYF.

The chain links TRBV7-9 to TRBJ1-1; D remains ambiguous. CDR3 length: 14 residues. V lost 4 bases and J lost 11, with 20 bases in between. Germline V gene data show CDR1 as SEHNR and CDR2 as FQNEAQ (reference sequence). As DNA, the CDR3 is TGTGCCAGCAGCTCCCCGAGGGTCCCTGAGGTTGCTTTCTTT. Its translation is CASSSPRVPEVAFF.

The sample holds a few counts of this clone. The genes are TRBV27 and TRBJ1-1; D unclear. The V end lost 5 bases, the J end lost 1 base, and 17 bases lay between the germline ends. The germline gives CDR1 MNHEY, CDR2 SMNVEV (reference sequence). The length of the CDR3 is 16 residues. CDR3: CASSPRRGVWNTEAFF. The CDR3 DNA reads TGTGCCAGCAGTCCCCGGCGCGGGGTTTGGAACACTGAAGCTTTCTTT.

J is TRBJ1-2 and V is TRBV30, with D perhaps TRBD1 (5 bases). Per germline, CDR1 GTSNPN and CDR2 SVGIG (reference sequence). The CDR3 is 13 amino acids. V was cut by 0 bases and J by 8 bases, with 13 bases left in between. DNA for the CDR3: TGTGCCTGGAGTGTTTCAGGGTACCAGGGCTACACCTTC. This gives the protein CAWSVSGYQGYTF.

CDR3 in DNA: TGTGCCAGCAGCCCAAGGGGGGCGCAATCCGAGCAGTACTTC. As protein: CASSPRGAQSEQYF. This chain joins TRBV7-6 and TRBJ2-7; D is perhaps TRBD1 or TRBD2 (6 bases each). Trimming pared 5 bases from V and 6 bases from J, leaving 17 bases between. The CDR3 sequence is 14 residues long. CDR1 is SGHVS, CDR2 FNYEAQ, per germline.

V is TRBV30 and J is TRBJ1-4; D unresolved. Trimming pared 3 bases from V and 6 bases from J, leaving 11 bases between. This CDR3 is 13 amino acids long. Germline values: CDR1 GTSNPN, CDR2 SVGIG (reference sequence). The CDR3 bases are TGTGCCTGGAGCGTAGGGTGGGATGAAAAACTGTTTTTT. Translation: CAWSVGWDEKLFF.

The genes are TRBV9 and TRBJ1-2, with 10 bases lining up with TRBD1. Germline V CDR1 and CDR2: SGDLS, YYNGEE. J was trimmed by 4 bases and V by 7 bases; bases with no gene match: 4. The CDR3 covers 13 residues. The CDR3 nucleotides read TGTGCCAGCGGGGGACAGGGGCCCTATGGCTACACCTTC. Its translation: CASGGQGPYGYTF. The whole variable domain, filled in from reference TRBV9 and TRBJ1-2, reads DSGVTQTPKHLITATGQRVTLRCSPRSGDLSVYWYQQSLDQGLQFLIQYYNGEERAKGNILERFSAQQFPDLHSELNLSSLELGDSALYFCASGGQGPYGYTFGSGTRLTVV.